The 4 T cell receptor beta chains below all came from one sample that was sequenced in a study of blood T cell repertoires in COVID-19. Clones were sequenced by immunoSEQ multiplex PCR, and TCRdb holds only the in-frame ones, with some missing. The table has over 200,000 clones, more than 75% seen once; the top ten hold about 1%. Specimen: peripheral blood. These receptors all stem from a woman between 35 and 50 years old who had recovered from COVID-19.

This chain links TRBV29-1 with TRBJ1-1; D perhaps matches TRBD1 (6 bases). The CDR3 is made up of 14 amino acids. V was pared by 2 bases and J by 7 bases, with 17 bases between. Germline V lookup: CDR1 SQVTM, CDR2 ANQGSEA. The CDR3 protein is CSVERGQGSGEAFF. DNA for the CDR3: TGCAGCGTTGAAAGGGGCCAGGGGTCGGGTGAAGCTTTCTTT.

The chain employs TRBV30 and TRBJ1-4, with D possibly matching TRBD1 (6 bases). There are 16 residues in the CDR3. V was clipped by 0 bases and J by 3 bases, with 14 bases between them. Germline V lookup: CDR1 GTSNPN, CDR2 SVGIG (reference sequence). The CDR3: CAWSVGVGAANEKLFF. CDR3 DNA: TGTGCCTGGAGTGTAGGGGTGGGGGCGGCTAATGAAAAACTGTTTTTT.

J is TRBJ1-2 and V is TRBV29-1; possible D gene TRBD1, 6 bases. Trimming took off 5 bases at V and 4 bases at J, with 11 bases between the two ends. This CDR3 spans 12 amino acids. Germline lookup yields CDR1 SQVTM and CDR2 ANQGSEA. The chain's CDR3 is CSVPRGGYGYTF. CDR3 bases: TGCAGCGTTCCCAGGGGTGGCTATGGCTACACCTTC.

This clone is a singleton in its sample. CDR3 residues: CASRLALGARQFF. CDR3 nucleotides: TGTGCAAGTCGCTTAGCCCTAGGGGCACGGCAGTTCTTC. This rearrangement joins TRBV12-2 to TRBJ2-1; the table's TRBD1 call for D was not verified on the DNA. TRBV12-2 is classified as a pseudogene. The CDR3 runs 13 residues.